This T cell receptor (beta chain) appears in the sequencing data of a study of PD-L1 blockade in urothelial cancer. The overall study: T cells numbered a median of approximately 150,000 in the blood samples.

Points on this clone: Its antigen is undetermined.

As to time point: peripheral blood 6 weeks after treatment start. Urothelial carcinoma in patients was locally advanced or metastatic. Each PCR had synthetic TCR analog templates added to it as a spike-in. Assay: immunoSEQ multiplex PCR; the TCRdb copy retains only in-frame clones and omits some. This sample has some 120,000 clones, with roughly 89% found just once. Germline V gives CDR1 SGHTA, CDR2 FQGNSA. This CDR3 is built from 16 residues. J was trimmed by 1 base and V by 4 bases; bases with no gene match: 2. The study, taken as a whole, reports: Tumor-associated clones in the blood of durable-benefit patients grew more at 3 weeks.

The source of this sequence is a man in his 60s with urothelial cancer. This chain links TRBV7-2 with TRBJ2-2, with 11 nucleotides matching TRBD2. The material sequenced was PBMCs, taken around atezolizumab (anti-PD-L1) treatment. The CDR3 DNA follows: TGTGCCAGCAGCTCCGGGACTAGCGGGAACACCGGGGAGCTGTTTTTT. Amino acid sequence: CASSSGTSGNTGELFF.